Listed below are T cell receptor beta chains from one sample, sequenced in a study of control samples from healthy donors and cancer patients. Sequenced by immunoSEQ multiplex PCR; TCRdb stores in-frame clones only, minus some. The sample shows about 100,000 clones, approximately 84% of them seen only once. Material for sequencing was blood. The source is a woman between 50 and 59 years old in good health. The CDR3 runs from the conserved cysteine through the conserved F or W. The order of the fields is D gene, V gene, J gene, clone size, CDR3 protein, CDR3 DNA. A D gene is named only where the DNA matches it firmly. Clone sizes are given selectively: once, few, many, or a class where the clone is expanded.

D gene: NA; V gene: TRBV9; J gene: TRBJ1-1; clone size: NA; CDR3 protein: CASSVAGQNTEAFF; CDR3 DNA: TGTGCCAGCAGCGTAGCCGGACAGAACACTGAAGCTTTCTTT
D gene: TRBD2; V gene: TRBV4-3; J gene: TRBJ2-1; clone size: NA; CDR3 protein: CASSQDRTSGRNEQFF; CDR3 DNA: TGCGCCAGCAGCCAAGATAGGACTAGCGGCCGCAATGAGCAGTTCTTC
D gene: NA; V gene: TRBV7-9; J gene: TRBJ2-3; clone size: NA; CDR3 protein: CANDEEGQPEGIDTQYF; CDR3 DNA: TGTGCCAACGACGAAGAAGGACAGCCAGAAGGTATAGATACGCAGTATTTT
D gene: NA; V gene: TRBV2; J gene: TRBJ1-6; clone size: NA; CDR3 protein: CASRPDQGLSNSPLHF; CDR3 DNA: TGTGCCAGCAGGCCAGACCAGGGGTTATCTAATTCACCCCTCCACTTT
D gene: NA; V gene: TRBV30; J gene: TRBJ1-5; clone size: NA; CDR3 protein: CAWSRGANQPQHF; CDR3 DNA: TGTGCCTGGAGTCGGGGGGCGAATCAGCCCCAGCATTTT
D gene: TRBD1; V gene: TRBV9; J gene: TRBJ1-2; clone size: NA; CDR3 protein: CASSARAWDSANGYTF; CDR3 DNA: TGTGCCAGCAGCGCCCGCGCCTGGGACAGCGCGAATGGCTACACCTTC
D gene: NA; V gene: TRBV5-1; J gene: TRBJ2-5; clone size: NA; CDR3 protein: CASSAFQGGETQYF; CDR3 DNA: TGCGCCAGCAGCGCCTTCCAGGGTGGGGAGACCCAGTACTTC
D gene: TRBD2; V gene: TRBV18; J gene: TRBJ2-7; clone size: NA; CDR3 protein: CASSPELAGREQYF; CDR3 DNA: TGTGCCAGCTCACCAGAACTAGCGGGGAGGGAGCAGTACTTC
D gene: TRBD2; V gene: TRBV28; J gene: TRBJ2-3; clone size: once; CDR3 protein: CASSFRAGGPDTQYF; CDR3 DNA: TGTGCCAGCAGTTTCCGTGCGGGAGGGCCAGATACGCAGTATTTT
D gene: NA; V gene: TRBV7-3; J gene: TRBJ2-2; clone size: NA; CDR3 protein: CASSLTEGRTGELFF; CDR3 DNA: TGTGCCAGCAGCTTAACGGAGGGCCGCACCGGGGAGCTGTTTTTT
D gene: NA; V gene: TRBV6-5; J gene: TRBJ1-5; clone size: NA; CDR3 protein: CASSFSPGYDQPQHF; CDR3 DNA: TGTGCCAGCAGTTTCTCGCCGGGGTATGACCAGCCCCAGCATTTT
D gene: NA; V gene: TRBV7-8; J gene: TRBJ2-2; clone size: NA; CDR3 protein: CASSISRGPNTGELFF; CDR3 DNA: TGTGCCAGCAGCATAAGCAGGGGACCTAACACCGGGGAGCTGTTTTTT
D gene: NA; V gene: TRBV7-9; J gene: TRBJ2-7; clone size: NA; CDR3 protein: CASSPPGQPDEQYF; CDR3 DNA: TGTGCCAGCAGCCCCCCGGGCCAGCCCGACGAGCAGTACTTC
D gene: TRBD2; V gene: TRBV3-1/TRBV3-2; J gene: TRBJ2-1; clone size: NA; CDR3 protein: CASSQASGGPQEQFF; CDR3 DNA: TGTGCCAGCAGCCAGGCGAGCGGGGGGCCACAGGAGCAGTTCTTC
D gene: NA; V gene: TRBV7-2; J gene: TRBJ2-3; clone size: NA; CDR3 protein: CASSPGDFLTDTQYF; CDR3 DNA: TGTGCCAGCAGCCCGGGGGACTTCCTCACAGATACGCAGTATTTT
D gene: TRBD1; V gene: TRBV6-6; J gene: TRBJ2-2; clone size: NA; CDR3 protein: CASSMDRGRDTGELFF; CDR3 DNA: TGTGCCAGCAGTATGGACAGGGGGCGTGACACCGGGGAGCTGTTTTTT
D gene: TRBD1; V gene: TRBV18; J gene: TRBJ1-2; clone size: NA; CDR3 protein: CASSPIQPGQRIEGYTF; CDR3 DNA: TGTGCCAGCTCACCGATCCAGCCGGGACAGCGGATCGAGGGCTACACCTTC
D gene: TRBD1; V gene: TRBV30; J gene: TRBJ2-2; clone size: NA; CDR3 protein: CAWRPGQYPGELFF; CDR3 DNA: TGTGCCTGGAGGCCGGGACAGTATCCCGGGGAGCTGTTTTTT
D gene: TRBD1; V gene: TRBV2; J gene: TRBJ1-1; clone size: NA; CDR3 protein: CASSPGTETMRGPLLNTEAFF; CDR3 DNA: TGTGCCAGCAGCCCCGGGACAGAAACCATGAGGGGGCCACTCCTGAACACTGAAGCTTTCTTT
D gene: TRBD2; V gene: TRBV27; J gene: TRBJ2-7; clone size: NA; CDR3 protein: CASSWTSGGYEQYF; CDR3 DNA: TGTGCCAGCAGTTGGACTAGCGGGGGATACGAGCAGTACTTC
D gene: TRBD2; V gene: TRBV7-3; J gene: TRBJ2-4; clone size: NA; CDR3 protein: CASSLGLANIQYF; CDR3 DNA: TGTGCCAGCAGCCTGGGACTAGCAAACATTCAGTACTTC
D gene: NA; V gene: TRBV6-5; J gene: TRBJ2-1; clone size: NA; CDR3 protein: CASSYSIQQEEFF; CDR3 DNA: TGTGCCAGCAGTTACTCGATCCAGCAGGAAGAGTTCTTC
D gene: NA; V gene: TRBV4-1; J gene: TRBJ1-1; clone size: NA; CDR3 protein: CASSRWPSKGAEAFF; CDR3 DNA: TGCGCCAGCAGCCGTTGGCCGAGTAAGGGGGCTGAAGCTTTCTTT
D gene: TRBD2; V gene: TRBV7-8; J gene: TRBJ2-2; clone size: NA; CDR3 protein: CASSLSGLAGGRGTGELFF; CDR3 DNA: TGTGCCAGCAGCTTATCAGGACTAGCGGGGGGGCGAGGCACCGGGGAGCTGTTTTTT
D gene: NA; V gene: TRBV3-1/TRBV3-2; J gene: TRBJ1-6; clone size: few; CDR3 protein: CASSQFGGQGNSPLHF; CDR3 DNA: TGTGCCAGCAGCCAATTTGGGGGGCAGGGTAATTCACCCCTCCACTTT
D gene: NA; V gene: TRBV6-5; J gene: TRBJ2-1; clone size: NA; CDR3 protein: CATIAEGWGEQFF; CDR3 DNA: TGTGCCACCATCGCGGAGGGTTGGGGTGAGCAGTTCTTC
D gene: NA; V gene: TRBV7-2; J gene: TRBJ2-2; clone size: NA; CDR3 protein: CASSFYTGELFF; CDR3 DNA: TGTGCCAGCAGCTTCTACACCGGGGAGCTGTTTTTT
D gene: NA; V gene: TRBV27; J gene: TRBJ1-5; clone size: NA; CDR3 protein: CASSSETGRNSNQPQHF; CDR3 DNA: TGTGCCAGCAGTTCCGAAACGGGAAGGAATAGCAATCAGCCCCAGCATTTT
D gene: TRBD1; V gene: TRBV19; J gene: TRBJ1-2; clone size: NA; CDR3 protein: CASSEPGTGGFDDYGYTF; CDR3 DNA: TGTGCCAGTAGTGAACCCGGGACAGGGGGCTTCGATGACTATGGCTACACCTTC
D gene: NA; V gene: TRBV5-1; J gene: TRBJ2-1; clone size: NA; CDR3 protein: CASSLGLNNEQFF; CDR3 DNA: TGCGCCAGCAGCTTGGGACTAAACAATGAGCAGTTCTTC
D gene: NA; V gene: TRBV11-2; J gene: TRBJ2-1; clone size: few; CDR3 protein: CASSEEGGLLNEQFF; CDR3 DNA: TGTGCCAGCAGCGAGGAGGGGGGATTACTCAATGAGCAGTTCTTC
D gene: TRBD1; V gene: TRBV5-1; J gene: TRBJ2-7; clone size: once; CDR3 protein: CASSLGLRDRGANEQYF; CDR3 DNA: TGCGCCAGCAGCTTGGGGCTCCGGGACAGGGGTGCCAACGAGCAGTACTTC
D gene: NA; V gene: TRBV28; J gene: TRBJ2-5; clone size: NA; CDR3 protein: CASSYLEETQYF; CDR3 DNA: TGTGCCAGCAGTTACTTGGAAGAGACCCAGTACTTC
D gene: NA; V gene: TRBV4-3; J gene: TRBJ2-3; clone size: NA; CDR3 protein: CASSPGSDTQYF; CDR3 DNA: TGCGCCAGCAGCCCGGGATCAGATACGCAGTATTTT
D gene: TRBD1; V gene: TRBV7-2; J gene: TRBJ1-5; clone size: NA; CDR3 protein: CASSLVGTGSNQPQHF; CDR3 DNA: TGTGCCAGCAGCTTAGTTGGGACAGGGTCCAATCAGCCCCAGCATTTT
D gene: NA; V gene: TRBV6-5; J gene: TRBJ1-5; clone size: NA; CDR3 protein: CASSRTGSPRPQHF; CDR3 DNA: TGTGCCAGCAGTCGTACAGGGTCGCCCCGTCCCCAGCATTTT
D gene: TRBD2; V gene: TRBV7-3; J gene: TRBJ2-1; clone size: once; CDR3 protein: CASSLRTSGGRTYNEQFF; CDR3 DNA: TGTGCCAGCAGCTTACGGACTAGCGGGGGGAGGACCTACAATGAGCAGTTCTTC
D gene: NA; V gene: TRBV20-1; J gene: TRBJ1-4; clone size: NA; CDR3 protein: CSKFSHSLLFF; CDR3 DNA: TGCAGTAAATTCTCACACTCGCTTCTGTTTTTT